Sequencing of this T cell receptor beta chain was carried out in a study of blood T cell repertoires in COVID-19. Study overall: From the United States, Italy and Spain came samples of acute and convalescent COVID-19.

Generated by immunoSEQ multiplex PCR, the TCRdb table keeps only in-frame clones and is missing some. Seen here are just over 350,000 clones, approximately 84% observed once, and the top ten hold 2.5% to 3.5%. The germline V and J ends were trimmed by 0 bases and 2 bases, with 15 bases remaining between them. Germline V lookup: CDR1 KGHSH, CDR2 LQKENI. The CDR3 consists of 17 residues. This clonotype was obtained from a woman in her 30s who had recovered from COVID-19. The sequenced sample consisted of PBMCs or T cells enriched from blood (not recorded which). The V call is TRBV18, the J call TRBJ2-3; D perhaps matches TRBD2 (6 bases). CDR3 in amino acids: CASSPPMGTQITDTQYF. CDR3 DNA: TGTGCCAGCTCACCACCGATGGGGACTCAAATCACAGATACGCAGTATTTT.